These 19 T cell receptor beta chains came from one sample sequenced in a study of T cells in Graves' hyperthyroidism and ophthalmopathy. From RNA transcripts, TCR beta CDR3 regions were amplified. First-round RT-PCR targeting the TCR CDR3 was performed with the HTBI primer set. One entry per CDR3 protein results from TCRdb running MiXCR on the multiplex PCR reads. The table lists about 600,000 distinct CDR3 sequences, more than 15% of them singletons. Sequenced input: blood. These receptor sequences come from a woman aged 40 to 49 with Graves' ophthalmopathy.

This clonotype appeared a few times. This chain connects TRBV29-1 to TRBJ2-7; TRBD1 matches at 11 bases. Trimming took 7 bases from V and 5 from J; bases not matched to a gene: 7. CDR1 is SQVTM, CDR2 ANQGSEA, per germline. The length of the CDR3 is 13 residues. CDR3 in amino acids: CSGRDRGLDEQYF. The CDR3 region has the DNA TGCAGCGGCCGGGACAGGGGGTTGGACGAGCAGTACTTC.

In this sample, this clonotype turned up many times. CDR3 sequence (DNA): TGTGCCAGCTCACCTGGGCGCCCAGGGGATCTGGATGAAAAACTGTTTTTT. Encoded protein: CASSPGRPGDLDEKLFF. The J gene is TRBJ1-4, the V gene TRBV18; tentatively, D is TRBD1 (6 bases). Per the germline V gene, CDR1 is KGHSH and CDR2 is LQKENI. This CDR3 is 17 amino acids long. Trimming removed 3 bases at V and 6 bases at J, with 20 bases between.

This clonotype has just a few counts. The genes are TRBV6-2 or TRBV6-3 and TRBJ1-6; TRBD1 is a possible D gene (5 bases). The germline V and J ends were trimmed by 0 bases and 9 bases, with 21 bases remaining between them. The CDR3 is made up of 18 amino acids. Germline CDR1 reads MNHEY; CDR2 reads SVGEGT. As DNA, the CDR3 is TGTGCCAGCAGTTACTCGAGCTTCGAACAAGGGGTGGGTTCACCCCTCCACTTT. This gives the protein CASSYSSFEQGVGSPLHF.

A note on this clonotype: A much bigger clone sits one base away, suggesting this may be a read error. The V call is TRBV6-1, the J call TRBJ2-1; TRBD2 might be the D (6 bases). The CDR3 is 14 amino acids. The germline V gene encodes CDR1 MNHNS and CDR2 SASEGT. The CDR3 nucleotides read TGTGTCAGCACTATGTCCCGGGAGAGCAATGAGCAGTTCTTC. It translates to CVSTMSRESNEQFF.

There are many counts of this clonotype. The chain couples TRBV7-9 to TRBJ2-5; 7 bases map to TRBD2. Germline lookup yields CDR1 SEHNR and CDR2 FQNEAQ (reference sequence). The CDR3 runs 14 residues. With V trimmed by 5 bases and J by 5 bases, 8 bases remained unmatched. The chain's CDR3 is CASSDGLEKETQYF. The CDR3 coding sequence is TGTGCCAGCAGCGATGGACTAGAGAAGGAGACCCAGTACTTC.

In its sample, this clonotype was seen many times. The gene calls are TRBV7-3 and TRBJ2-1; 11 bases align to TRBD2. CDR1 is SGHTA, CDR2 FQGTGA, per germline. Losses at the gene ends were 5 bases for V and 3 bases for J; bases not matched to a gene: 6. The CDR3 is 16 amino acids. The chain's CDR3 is CASSLQGTSGYNEQFF. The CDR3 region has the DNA TGTGCCAGCAGCCTACAAGGGACTAGCGGCTACAATGAGCAGTTCTTC.

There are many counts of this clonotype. In DNA, the CDR3 is TGTGCCAGCTCACCACAGGACAGGGGCTACGGCTACACCTTC. This gives the protein CASSPQDRGYGYTF. The chain employs TRBV18 and TRBJ1-2, with 9 bases matching TRBD1. Looked up from germline, CDR1 is KGHSH and CDR2 is LQKENI. The CDR3 contains 14 residues. Trimming at V came to 1 base and at J to 8 bases, leaving 5 bases not matched to a gene. Full variable domain (remainder filled in from reference TRBV18 and TRBJ1-2): NAGVMQNPRHLVRRRGQEARLRCSPMKGHSHVYWYRQLPEEGLKFMVYLQKENIIDESGMPKERFSAEFPKEGPSILRIQQVVRGDSAAYFCASSPQDRGYGYTFGSGTRLTVV.

The DNA for the CDR3 is TGTGCCAGTAGTAATGACGGACGCAATCAGCCCCAGCATTTT. It codes for CASSNDGRNQPQHF. The chain is built from TRBV19 and TRBJ1-5; no definite D call. This CDR3 contains 14 residues. Germline-derived CDR1 and CDR2 are LNHDA and SQIVND (reference sequence). V gave up 4 bases and J gave up 2 bases, with 9 bases separating them.

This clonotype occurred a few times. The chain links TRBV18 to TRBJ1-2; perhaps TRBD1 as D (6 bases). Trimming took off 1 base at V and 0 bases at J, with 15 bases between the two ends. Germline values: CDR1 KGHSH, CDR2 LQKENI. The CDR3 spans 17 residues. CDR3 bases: TGTGCCAGCTCACCACAGCCCGGACAGAAACCTAACTATGGCTACACCTTC. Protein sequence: CASSPQPGQKPNYGYTF.

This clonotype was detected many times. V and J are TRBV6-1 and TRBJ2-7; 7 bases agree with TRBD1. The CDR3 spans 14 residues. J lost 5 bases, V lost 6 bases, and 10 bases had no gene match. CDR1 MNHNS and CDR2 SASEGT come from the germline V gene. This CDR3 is CASRWTGEADEQYF. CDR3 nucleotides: TGTGCCAGCAGGTGGACAGGAGAAGCCGACGAGCAGTACTTC.

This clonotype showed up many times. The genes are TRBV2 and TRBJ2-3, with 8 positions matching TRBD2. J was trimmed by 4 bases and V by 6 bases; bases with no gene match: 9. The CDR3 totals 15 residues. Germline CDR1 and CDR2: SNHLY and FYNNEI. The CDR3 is CASRPGTSPADTQYF. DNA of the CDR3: TGTGCCAGCAGACCCGGGACTAGTCCGGCAGATACGCAGTATTTT.

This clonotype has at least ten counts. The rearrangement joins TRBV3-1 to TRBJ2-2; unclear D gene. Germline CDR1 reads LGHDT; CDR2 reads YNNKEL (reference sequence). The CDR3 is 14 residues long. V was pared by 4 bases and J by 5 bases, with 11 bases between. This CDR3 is CASSRSDGTGELFF. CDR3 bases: TGTGCCAGCAGCCGCTCGGACGGAACCGGGGAGCTGTTTTTT.

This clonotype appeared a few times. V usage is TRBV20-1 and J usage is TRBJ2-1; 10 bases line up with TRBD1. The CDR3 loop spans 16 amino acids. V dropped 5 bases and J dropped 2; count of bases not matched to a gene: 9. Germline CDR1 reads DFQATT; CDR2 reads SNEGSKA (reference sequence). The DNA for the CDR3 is TGCAGTGCTCCGAGAAGGACAGGGGGTCCCTACAATGAGCAGTTCTTC. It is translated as CSAPRRTGGPYNEQFF.

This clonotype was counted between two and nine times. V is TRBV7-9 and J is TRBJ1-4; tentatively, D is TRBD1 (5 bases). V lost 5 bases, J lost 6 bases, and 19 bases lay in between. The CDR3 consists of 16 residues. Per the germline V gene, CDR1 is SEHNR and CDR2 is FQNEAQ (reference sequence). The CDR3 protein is CASSPRRDRHDEKLFF. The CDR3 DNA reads TGTGCCAGCAGCCCCAGACGGGACCGCCATGATGAAAAACTGTTTTTT.

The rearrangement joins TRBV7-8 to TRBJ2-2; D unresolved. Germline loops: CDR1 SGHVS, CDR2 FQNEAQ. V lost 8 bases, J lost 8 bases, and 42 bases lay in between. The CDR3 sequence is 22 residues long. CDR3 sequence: CASPPTGDGWRWKGSLPGELFF. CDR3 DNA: TGTGCCAGCCCGCCGACGGGCGACGGATGGCGATGGAAAGGAAGTTTACCGGGGGAGCTGTTTTTT.

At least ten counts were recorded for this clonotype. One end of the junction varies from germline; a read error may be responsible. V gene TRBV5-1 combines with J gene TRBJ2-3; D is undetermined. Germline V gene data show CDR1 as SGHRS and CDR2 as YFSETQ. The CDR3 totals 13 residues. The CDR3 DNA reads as TGTGCCAGCAGTTCCGGAGGCACAGATACGCAGTATTTT. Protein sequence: CASSSGGTDTQYF.

CDR3 amino acids: CASSLAGTGTNTDTQYF. CDR3 in DNA: TGTGCCAGCAGCTTAGCCGGGACAGGGACTAACACAGATACGCAGTATTTT. V gene TRBV11-3 combines with J gene TRBJ2-3; 9 nucleotides match TRBD1. This CDR3 region has 17 residues. J was trimmed by 2 bases and V by 1 base; bases with no gene match: 7. Germline V lookup: CDR1 SGHNT, CDR2 YENEEA. Filled out from reference TRBV11-3 and TRBJ2-3, the complete variable domain reads EAGVVQSPRYKIIEKKQPVAFWCNPISGHNTLYWYLQNLGQGPELLIRYENEEAVDDSQLPKDRFSAERLKGVDSTLKIQPAELGDSAVYLCASSLAGTGTNTDTQYFGPGTRLTVL.

DNA for the CDR3: TGCAGTGCTAGAGTCCTAGCGGGGGCCCGCGGTGCCCAGTACTTC. It is translated as CSARVLAGARGAQYF. The chain recombines TRBV20-1 with TRBJ2-5; 10 nucleotides match TRBD2. The V gene's germline CDR1 is DFQATT and CDR2 SNEGSKA (reference sequence). The CDR3 has 15 residues. The trim removed 1 base at V and 9 bases at J, leaving 11 bases unmatched.

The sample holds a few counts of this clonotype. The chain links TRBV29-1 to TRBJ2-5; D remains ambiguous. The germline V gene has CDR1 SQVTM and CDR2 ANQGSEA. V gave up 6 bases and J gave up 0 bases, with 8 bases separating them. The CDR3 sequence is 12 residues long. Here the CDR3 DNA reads TGCAGCGTGGTCGAGTACCAAGAGACCCAGTACTTC. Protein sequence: CSVVEYQETQYF.